This is a list of T cell receptor beta chains from one sample in a study of T cells in Graves' hyperthyroidism and ophthalmopathy. TCRdb re-analysed the multiplex PCR reads in MiXCR, keeping a single row per CDR3 protein. Seen here are more than 550,000 distinct CDR3 sequences, roughly 17% observed once, and the top ten hold roughly 16%. Material: blood. The receptors here all came from a man in his fifties or sixties with Graves' hyperthyroidism. Both conserved end residues are part of each CDR3. D genes are given only for firm matches. Expanded clones are given a class, and other clones once, few, many or no size at all.

TRBD2	TRBV20-1	15	many	TRBJ2-1	TGCAGTGCAGCACAGGGACTAGCGGGAGCAAATGAGCAGTTCTTC	CSAAQGLAGANEQFF
TRBD1	TRBV6-2/TRBV6-3	14	many	TRBJ1-2	TGTGCCAGCAGTTCCGGGACAGGGATCAATGGCTACACCTTC	CASSSGTGINGYTF
-	TRBV30	13	many	TRBJ2-1	TGTGCCTGGAGGGGGGAGGTCTACAATGAGCAGTTCTTC	CAWRGEVYNEQFF
-	TRBV19	13	few	TRBJ1-1	TGTGCCTCCCGCCGGGTTAAGAACACTGAAGCTTTCTTT	CASRRVKNTEAFF
-	TRBV4-2	16	many	TRBJ2-3	TGTGCCAGCAGCCCCCGCCGGGGAAGCGGTACAGATACGCAGTATTTT	CASSPRRGSGTDTQYF
-	TRBV4-1	15	few	TRBJ1-2	TGCGCCAGCAGCCAAGATTTGAGGAGCTGGTATGGCTACACCTTC	CASSQDLRSWYGYTF
-	TRBV3-1	12	-	TRBJ2-3	TGTGCCAGCAGTGGGGCCCGTGATACGCAGTATTTT	CASSGARDTQYF
TRBD2	TRBV5-6	16	few	TRBJ2-5	TGTGCCAGCAGCTCGCTAGCGGGAGACCTACAAGAGACCCAGTACTTC	CASSSLAGDLQETQYF
TRBD1	TRBV15	15	-	TRBJ1-4	TGTGCCACCAGCAGTCGGACAGGGAGTAATGAAAAACTGTTTTTT	CATSSRTGSNEKLFF
TRBD1	TRBV7-3	16	many	TRBJ1-2	TGTGCCAGCAGCTCCGACTCCTGGGGACAGGGAAATGGCTACACCTTC	CASSSDSWGQGNGYTF
TRBD2	TRBV7-2	16	many	TRBJ2-5	TGCGCCAGCAGCCATCAACTAGCGGGAGTAGGAGAGACCCAGTACTTC	CASSHQLAGVGETQYF
-	TRBV7-9	12	many	TRBJ2-1	TGTGCCAGCAGCTTAGCAGTATATGAGCAGTTCTTC	CASSLAVYEQFF
TRBD2	TRBV7-9	16	few	TRBJ2-1	TGTGCCAGCAGCTCCACACTAGCGGGAAGCTACAATGAGCAGTTCTTC	CASSSTLAGSYNEQFF
TRBD2	TRBV20-1	14	-	TRBJ2-1	TGCAGTGCTAGGGGGAGCGGGGCTAAAAATGAGCAGTTCTTC	CSARGSGAKNEQFF
-	TRBV19	13	few	TRBJ2-1	TGTGCCAGTAACGAGGACTTTTACAATGAGCAGTTCTTC	CASNEDFYNEQFF
TRBD1	TRBV5-1	17	many	TRBJ1-4	TGCGCCAGCAGCTTCCAAGAAATGGACAGGAGGAATGAAAAACTGTTTTTT	CASSFQEMDRRNEKLFF
-	TRBV7-8	15	many	TRBJ2-5	TGTGCCAGCAGCTTAGTGGACGTGGGTGGTGGGACCCAGTACTTC	CASSLVDVGGGTQYF
-	TRBV27	15	-	TRBJ1-6	TGTGCCAGCAGTTTATCGGTTGAACTTGGCTCACCCCTCCACTTT	CASSLSVELGSPLHF
-	TRBV20-1	16	-	TRBJ2-2	TGCAGTGCTGGCCCCCTAGGGACGGCGAACACCGGGGAGCTGTTTTTT	CSAGPLGTANTGELFF
TRBD1	TRBV3-1	16	-	TRBJ2-7	TGTGCCAGCAGCCACACAGCCAAAACAGGGGGCTGGGAGCAGTACTTC	CASSHTAKTGGWEQYF
-	TRBV20-1	12	many	TRBJ2-3	TGCAGTGCTAGGTCTCCTACACTTACGCAGTATTTT	CSARSPTLTQYF
-	TRBV11-2	14	many	TRBJ1-4	TGTGCCAGCAGCGTCGCGGGGGCTTATGAAAAACTGTTTTTT	CASSVAGAYEKLFF
TRBD1	TRBV19	13	few	TRBJ2-1	TGTGCCAGTAGTATGGACAGGGGCAATGAGCAGTTCTTC	CASSMDRGNEQFF
-	TRBV7-2	11	many	TRBJ2-5	TGTGCCAGCAGCTTAGGAGCCTCCCAGTACTTC	CASSLGASQYF
-	TRBV20-1	17	many	TRBJ2-1	TGCAGTGCTAGAGTCTGGGGGCGGCGGACGGCTGTGGTTGAGCAGTTCTTC	CSARVWGRRTAVVEQFF
-	TRBV19	16	few	TRBJ2-3	TGTGCCAGTACCCCCGAGGAGGAATACGTCTTGGATACGCAGTATTTT	CASTPEEEYVLDTQYF
TRBD2	TRBV5-5	14	-	TRBJ2-1	TGTGCCAGCAGCTTAGGGACTAGCGGGAGTAGACGGTTCTTC	CASSLGTSGSRRFF
-	TRBV12-3/TRBV12-4	11	-	TRBJ1-1	TGTGCCAGCAGTTCCTTCACTGAAGCTTTCTTT	CASSSFTEAFF
-	TRBV2	15	many	TRBJ1-1	TGTGCCAGCAGCCAAGGGACTCCCGGGGCCACTGAAGCTTTCTTT	CASSQGTPGATEAFF
TRBD2	TRBV29-1	14	few	TRBJ2-7	TGCAGCGTTGAAATTTACGGGAGGTCGCACGAGCAGTACTTC	CSVEIYGRSHEQYF
-	TRBV5-4	13	-	TRBJ2-3	TGTGCCAGCAGCCTCCAGGTATCAGATACGCAGTATTTT	CASSLQVSDTQYF
TRBD2	TRBV24-1	17	many	TRBJ2-1	TGTGCCACCAGTGATTTCCCTCGGCTAGCGGGAACTAATGAGCAGTTCTTC	CATSDFPRLAGTNEQFF
TRBD1	TRBV28	15	-	TRBJ2-7	TGTGCCAGCAGTTCAGGGGGACGGTCATCCTACGAGCAGTACTTC	CASSSGGRSSYEQYF
-	TRBV28	16	many	TRBJ1-2	TGTGCCAGCAGTTCCCCCGCGGCCACGGAAAACTATGGCTACACCTTC	CASSSPAATENYGYTF
TRBD1	TRBV6-2/TRBV6-3	17	-	TRBJ1-1	TGTGCCAGCAGTTACAAACTGGGACAGGACATGAACACTGAAGCTTTCTTT	CASSYKLGQDMNTEAFF
-	TRBV27	13	many	TRBJ1-6	TGTGCCAGCAACCCCTCCCCGGGTTCACCCCTCCACTTT	CASNPSPGSPLHF
-	TRBV12-3/TRBV12-4	14	many	TRBJ2-3	TGTGCCAGCAGTTTAGGGTTGAGGTCGGATACGCAGTATTTT	CASSLGLRSDTQYF